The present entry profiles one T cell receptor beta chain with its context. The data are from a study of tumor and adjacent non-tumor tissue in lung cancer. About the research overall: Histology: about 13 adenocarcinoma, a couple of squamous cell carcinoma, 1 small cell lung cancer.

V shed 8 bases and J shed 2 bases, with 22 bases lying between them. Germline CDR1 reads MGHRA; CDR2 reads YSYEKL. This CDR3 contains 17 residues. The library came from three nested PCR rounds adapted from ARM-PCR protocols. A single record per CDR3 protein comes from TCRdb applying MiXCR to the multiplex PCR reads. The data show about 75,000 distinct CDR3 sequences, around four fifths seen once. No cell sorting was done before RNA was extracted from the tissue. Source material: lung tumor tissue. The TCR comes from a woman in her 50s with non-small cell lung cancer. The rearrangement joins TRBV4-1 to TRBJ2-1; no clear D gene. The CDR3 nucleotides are TGCGCCAGCGGCCTCAGCTCATTGTATGGCCCCTACAATGAGCAGTTCTTC. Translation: CASGLSSLYGPYNEQFF.